Shown below are 27 T cell receptor beta chains from a single sample sequenced in a study of blood T cell repertoires in COVID-19. Assay: immunoSEQ multiplex PCR; the TCRdb copy retains only in-frame clones and omits some. This sample has more than 200,000 clones, with 80% to 90% found just once. The sample consisted of peripheral blood. Receptors originate from a man aged 55-75 years with acute or convalescent COVID-19.

The chain has TRBV11-2 and TRBJ2-2; TRBD2 matches 7 bases. Losses at the gene ends were 2 bases for V and 1 base for J; bases not matched to a gene: 7. Germline-derived CDR1 and CDR2 are SGHAT and FQNNGV. The CDR3 extends over 17 amino acids. CDR3 bases: TGTGCCAGCAGCTTAAGACGGTCGGGGGGGAACACCGGGGAGCTGTTTTTT. Its protein product is CASSLRRSGGNTGELFF.

The chain uses TRBV2 and TRBJ2-7, with TRBD2 as a possible D gene (6 bases). Trimming left V 6 bases short and J 5 bases short, with 11 bases between. CDR3 size: 12 residues. The germline CDR1 and CDR2 sequences are SNHLY and FYNNEI. CDR3 coding DNA: TGTGCCAGCAGAGCCGGGAGAAACGAGCAGTACTTC. This encodes CASRAGRNEQYF.

The gene calls are TRBV9 and TRBJ1-2, with TRBD1 identical over 9 bases. From germline, CDR1 is SGDLS and CDR2 YYNGEE. CDR3 length: 18 amino acids. The V segment lost 4 bases and the J segment 7 bases; nucleotides outside the gene matches: 20. The CDR3 nucleotides are TGTGCCAGCAGCTTTGGGAGATTTGTCGACAGGGGGAGGACTGGCTACACCTTC. This sequence encodes CASSFGRFVDRGRTGYTF.

The J gene is TRBJ2-7, the V gene TRBV7-3, with 7 positions matching TRBD1. The V segment lost 4 bases and the J segment 5 bases; nucleotides outside the gene matches: 8. In germline, CDR1 is SGHTA, CDR2 FQGTGA. This CDR3 spans 14 amino acids. Here the CDR3 DNA reads TGTGCCAGCAGCTCCGCAGGGGGTAGAAACGAGCAGTACTTC. Encoded protein: CASSSAGGRNEQYF.

The chain carries TRBV15 and TRBJ2-3; 7 nucleotides agree with TRBD2. The CDR3 is 15 amino acids. The trim removed 5 bases at V and 1 base at J, leaving 6 bases unmatched. Germline CDR1 is LNHNV and CDR2 is YYDKDF (reference sequence). The CDR3 bases are TGTGCCACCAGCTCCCAGCGGGATCGCACAGATACGCAGTATTTT. As protein: CATSSQRDRTDTQYF.

This chain connects TRBV7-9 to TRBJ2-5, with D perhaps matching TRBD2 (5 bases). Germline-derived CDR1 and CDR2 are SEHNR and FQNEAQ (reference sequence). V was trimmed by 0 bases and J by 3 bases, leaving 14 bases between them. The CDR3 is 16 residues long. CDR3 in amino acids: CASSLAGEGWKETQYF. CDR3 nucleotides: TGTGCCAGCAGCTTAGCCGGCGAGGGTTGGAAAGAGACCCAGTACTTC.

This clone was counted ten times or more. The chain carries TRBV27 and TRBJ2-1, with a weak D call TRBD2 (5 bases). The germline gives CDR1 MNHEY, CDR2 SMNVEV (reference sequence). Trimming removed 3 bases at V and 0 bases at J, with 6 bases between. The CDR3 is 14 amino acids. The CDR3 sequence: CASSLSGSYNEQFF. Here the CDR3 DNA reads TGTGCCAGCAGTTTGAGCGGCTCCTACAATGAGCAGTTCTTC.

This clone was seen ten or more times. The chain has TRBV4-3 and TRBJ2-1; D gene uncertain. This CDR3 comprises 14 residues. Germline assignment: CDR1 LGHNA and CDR2 YSLEER. The V end was cut by 1 base, the J end by 7 bases, with 11 bases between. The CDR3 bases are TGCGCCAGCAGCCAAGGCCCCCCCGGTAATGAGCAGTTCTTC. Its protein product is CASSQGPPGNEQFF.

The CDR3 DNA sequence: TGTGCCAGCAGTGACGTACTAACCAGAGGCACAGATACGCAGTATTTT. This codes for CASSDVLTRGTDTQYF. The chain joins TRBV6-4 to TRBJ2-3; unclear D gene. Germline V lookup: CDR1 MRHNA, CDR2 SNTAGT. This CDR3 has 16 residues. Trimming cost V 2 bases and J 1 base, with 13 bases left between them.

This clone was recorded once. The chain couples TRBV19 to TRBJ1-3, with a possible D match to TRBD1 (5 bases). CDR3 length: 14 residues. Trimming took off 4 bases at V and 0 bases at J, with 7 bases between the two ends. The V gene's germline CDR1 is LNHDA and CDR2 SQIVND (reference sequence). The CDR3 loop is CASSNQGSGNTIYF. For the CDR3, the DNA is TGTGCCAGTAGTAACCAGGGCTCTGGAAACACCATATATTTT.

This sequence joins TRBV5-1 and TRBJ1-2, with 7 bases fitting TRBD1. V lost 3 bases and J lost 7; bases outside the gene matches: 15. Per the germline V gene, CDR1 is SGHRS and CDR2 is YFSETQ. This CDR3 is built from 16 residues. The CDR3 is CASSSLGTAGRGGYTF. CDR3 sequence (DNA): TGCGCCAGCAGCTCCCTCGGGACAGCCGGAAGGGGTGGCTACACCTTC.

As concerns this clone: This same CDR3 is encoded by further DNA sequences in the sample. This sequence joins TRBV3-1 (or the pseudogene TRBV3-2) and TRBJ2-7; a weak D match, TRBD1 (5 bases). Looked up from germline, CDR1 is LGHDT and CDR2 is YNNKEL (reference sequence). V was pared by 3 bases and J by 2 bases, with 11 bases between. The length of the CDR3 is 14 residues. This CDR3 is CASSQVGRAYEQYF. The CDR3 DNA reads as TGTGCCAGCAGCCAGGTGGGCAGGGCCTACGAGCAGTACTTC.

J is TRBJ1-2 and V is TRBV6-2 or TRBV6-3; no reliable D call. Looked up from germline, CDR1 is MNHEY and CDR2 is SVGEGT. The length of the CDR3 is 13 residues. Trimming stripped 2 bases from V and 4 bases from J, with 8 bases between. DNA for the CDR3: TGTGCCAGCAGTTACAGTCCAGGCTATGGCTACACCTTC. Residues: CASSYSPGYGYTF.

The J gene is TRBJ2-1, the V gene TRBV4-1, with 8 nucleotides matching TRBD1. J was trimmed by 4 bases and V by 4 bases; bases with no gene match: 12. This CDR3 is 17 amino acids long. CDR1 MGHRA and CDR2 YSYEKL come from the germline V gene. The CDR3 nucleotides read TGCGCCAGCAGCCCTTCGGACAGGGTGGCCCTATACAATGAGCAGTTCTTC. Its translation is CASSPSDRVALYNEQFF.

The chain couples TRBV30 to TRBJ2-7, with 8 bases that match TRBD1. The CDR3 length is 15 residues. Germline-derived CDR1 and CDR2 are GTSNPN and SVGIG (reference sequence). J gave up 4 bases and V 0 bases, and 8 bases lay outside the gene matches. The CDR3 reads CAWSVRQGAWYEQYF. CDR3 sequence (DNA): TGTGCCTGGAGTGTACGGCAGGGGGCCTGGTACGAGCAGTACTTC.

The chain uses TRBV27 and TRBJ1-2; 8 bases match TRBD1. Germline assignment: CDR1 MNHEY and CDR2 SMNVEV (reference sequence). V shed 5 bases and J 8 bases; nucleotides not matched to a gene: 7. This CDR3 is 13 amino acids long. The CDR3 DNA follows: TGTGCCAGCAGTGCACAGGGGGTGGCCGGCTACACCTTC. Translated: CASSAQGVAGYTF.

J is TRBJ2-5 and V is TRBV30, with 9 positions matching TRBD1. This CDR3 contains 14 residues. Germline lookup yields CDR1 GTSNPN and CDR2 SVGIG (reference sequence). J gave up 4 bases and V 0 bases, and 3 bases lay outside the gene matches. CDR3 residues: CAWSVQGAGETQYF. Here the CDR3 DNA reads TGTGCCTGGAGTGTACAGGGGGCAGGAGAGACCCAGTACTTC.

This chain uses TRBV19 with TRBJ2-3; D remains ambiguous. The V gene lost 6 bases and the J gene lost 2 bases, with 12 bases spanning the gap. This CDR3 has 14 residues. The germline V gene has CDR1 LNHDA and CDR2 SQIVND (reference sequence). CDR3 in amino acids: CASSRQLSTDTQYF. The CDR3, as DNA: TGTGCCAGTAGCAGACAACTCTCCACAGATACGCAGTATTTT.

The chain uses TRBV25-1 and TRBJ2-5; D gene unclear. Trimming removed 3 bases at V and 1 base at J, with 6 bases between. Germline V lookup: CDR1 MGHDK, CDR2 SYGVNS. The length of the CDR3 is 13 residues. CDR3 sequence: CASSEAGQETQYF. CDR3 nucleotides: TGTGCCAGCAGTGAGGCAGGCCAAGAGACCCAGTACTTC.

J is TRBJ2-7 and V is TRBV6-5; TRBD2 agrees at 7 bases. There are 12 residues in the CDR3. V lost 6 bases to trimming and J lost 6 bases; unmatched junction nucleotides: 5. CDR1 is MNHEY and CDR2 is SVGAGI in the germline V gene. The CDR3 protein is CASSQGGSEQYF. The DNA of the CDR3 is TGTGCCAGCAGCCAGGGAGGGAGCGAGCAGTACTTC.

The V gene is TRBV3-1 (or the pseudogene TRBV3-2), the J gene TRBJ2-3, with 11 bases lining up with TRBD2. Germline values: CDR1 LGHDT, CDR2 YNNKEL (reference sequence). V lost 3 bases to trimming and J lost 7 bases; unmatched junction nucleotides: 6. The CDR3 runs to 15 residues. The CDR3 protein is CASSQMTSGAHTQYF. The CDR3, as DNA: TGTGCCAGCAGCCAGATGACTAGCGGGGCCCATACGCAGTATTTT.

The rearrangement links TRBV14 to TRBJ2-7; maybe TRBD2 (5 bases). V was pared by 0 bases and J by 0 bases, with 15 bases between. Germline CDR1 SGHDN, CDR2 FVKESK. The CDR3 extends over 17 amino acids. The CDR3 loop reads CASSQDKSPGYSYEQYF. The CDR3 DNA reads TGTGCCAGCAGCCAAGATAAGTCCCCGGGATACTCCTACGAGCAGTACTTC.

This CDR3 reads CASRVGVEQFF. Written as DNA, the CDR3 is TGTGCCAGCAGGGTGGGCGTGGAGCAGTTCTTC. The rearrangement joins TRBV7-8 to TRBJ2-1, with D unresolved. V gave up 6 bases and J gave up 10 bases, with 10 bases separating them. CDR3 length equals 11 residues. CDR1 is SGHVS and CDR2 is FQNEAQ in the germline V gene.

This clone was seen at least ten times. The V gene is TRBV6-1, the J gene TRBJ2-1; 12 bases fit TRBD2. The trim removed 2 bases at V and 7 bases at J, leaving 3 bases unmatched. The CDR3 loop spans 15 amino acids. Germline-derived CDR1 and CDR2 are MNHNS and SASEGT. CDR3 loop: CASSETSGGFNEQFF. CDR3 coding DNA: TGTGCCAGCAGTGAAACTAGCGGGGGGTTTAATGAGCAGTTCTTC.

This clone was seen once. This chain connects TRBV6-2 or TRBV6-3 to TRBJ1-1, with TRBD1 matching 9 bases. With V trimmed by 4 bases and J by 5 bases, 8 bases remained unmatched. CDR3 length: 15 residues. Germline values: CDR1 MNHEY, CDR2 SVGEGT. The CDR3 region has the DNA TGTGCCAGCAGTTCGGGACAGGGAGGGGGAACTGAAGCTTTCTTT. Its protein is CASSSGQGGGTEAFF.

This chain links TRBV7-9 with TRBJ2-7; 10 bases line up with TRBD2. V lost 2 bases, J lost 6 bases, and 7 bases stayed unmatched. CDR1 is SEHNR and CDR2 is FQNEAQ in the germline V gene (reference sequence). CDR3 length: 15 amino acids. Here the CDR3 reads CASSLYLAGDSEQYF. CDR3 DNA: TGTGCCAGCAGCTTATATCTAGCGGGAGATAGCGAGCAGTACTTC.

The chain joins TRBV28 to TRBJ1-1; 7 positions agree with TRBD1. The germline CDR1 and CDR2 sequences are MDHEN and SYDVKM. J gave up 4 bases and V 8 bases, and 10 bases lay outside the gene matches. The CDR3 has 14 amino acids. CDR3 in DNA: TGTGCCAGCGATGAGACAGGGTTGAGCACTGAAGCTTTCTTT. Its protein product is CASDETGLSTEAFF.